The 14 T cell receptor beta chains presented below share a single source sample, sequenced in a study of T cells in Graves' hyperthyroidism and ophthalmopathy. TCR beta CDR3 region amplification was performed from RNA transcripts. HTBI primers were used for first-round RT-PCR of the TCR CDR3. One entry per CDR3 protein, called by TCRdb with MiXCR from the multiplex PCR reads. This table holds a few hundred thousand distinct CDR3 sequences, about 25% found once. Material: blood. Every receptor here comes from a man in his fifties with Graves' hyperthyroidism.

This clonotype was counted at least ten times. V is TRBV3-1 and J is TRBJ1-1, with unresolved D. The germline V and J ends were trimmed by 3 bases and 2 bases, with 4 bases remaining between them. CDR1 and CDR2 from the germline V gene are LGHDT and YNNKEL (reference sequence). The CDR3 has 12 amino acids. The CDR3 region is CASSHRNTEAFF. CDR3 DNA: TGTGCCAGCAGCCACCGCAACACTGAAGCTTTCTTT.

This clonotype came up many times. The chain is built from TRBV3-1 and TRBJ2-3, with D unclear. V lost 0 bases and J lost 1, with 11 bases in between. Germline-derived CDR1 and CDR2 are LGHDT and YNNKEL (reference sequence). The CDR3 length is 16 residues. CDR3 coding DNA: TGTGCCAGCAGCCAAGATGGGCGGAGCCGCACAGATACGCAGTATTTT. It encodes CASSQDGRSRTDTQYF.

This clonotype showed up many times. The genes are TRBV11-2 and TRBJ1-1; 7 bases match TRBD1. J gave up 11 bases and V 1 base, and 7 bases lay outside the gene matches. CDR1 SGHAT and CDR2 FQNNGV come from the germline V gene. CDR3 length equals 13 residues. CDR3 residues: CASSLVRGGEAFF. In DNA, the CDR3 is TGTGCCAGCAGCTTAGTCCGAGGGGGCGAGGCTTTCTTT.

This clonotype was observed once. The chain is built from TRBV2 and TRBJ1-2; the match to TRBD1 covers 7 bases. This CDR3 has 13 residues. The germline V gene encodes CDR1 SNHLY and CDR2 FYNNEI. The V gene end was trimmed by 9 bases and the J gene end by 2 bases; junction bases not matched to a gene: 6. The chain's CDR3 is CARLTGPNYGYTF. In DNA, the CDR3 is TGTGCCAGATTGACAGGGCCCAACTATGGCTACACCTTC. Full variable domain (remainder filled in from reference TRBV2 and TRBJ1-2): EPEVTQTPSHQVTQMGQEVILRCVPISNHLYFYWYRQILGQKVEFLVSFYNNEISEKSEIFDDQFSVERPDGSNFTLKIRSTKLEDSAMYFCARLTGPNYGYTFGSGTRLTVV.

This clonotype has only one observation. The chain joins TRBV12-3 or TRBV12-4 to TRBJ2-1; 9 positions match TRBD1. The length of the CDR3 is 16 residues. The V and J ends lost 5 bases and 2 bases, in that order; junction bases with no gene match: 7. CDR3 in amino acids: CASSQTTGGPYNEQFF. In DNA, the CDR3 is TGTGCCAGCAGTCAAACGACAGGGGGACCCTACAATGAGCAGTTCTTC.

With regard to this clonotype: The junction differs from germline at one of its ends, possibly a read error. The rearrangement uses TRBV24-1 and TRBJ2-7; TRBD1 agrees at 7 bases. Germline V gene lookup returns CDR1 KGHDR and CDR2 SFDVKD. This CDR3 contains 14 residues. The CDR3 here is CAPSDPGTAYEQYF. In nucleotides, the CDR3 is TGTGCCCCCAGTGACCCCGGGACAGCCTACGAGCAGTACTTC.

This clonotype was picked up a small number of times. The V call is TRBV7-9, the J call TRBJ2-2; the D gene could be TRBD1 or TRBD2 (5 bases each). The ends were cut back, 1 base at V and 4 bases at J, with 10 bases in the middle. This CDR3 comprises 15 residues. Germline V gene lookup returns CDR1 SEHNR and CDR2 FQNEAQ (reference sequence). This chain's CDR3 is CASSLGAGTTGELFF. CDR3 in DNA: TGTGCCAGCAGCTTAGGGGCAGGGACCACCGGGGAGCTGTTTTTT.

The rearrangement uses TRBV5-6 and TRBJ1-2, with a weak D call TRBD1 (6 bases). The CDR3 consists of 13 residues. The V gene lost 0 bases and the J gene lost 6 bases, with 9 bases spanning the gap. Germline lookup yields CDR1 SGHDT and CDR2 YYEEEE. This CDR3 is CASSLGGANGYTF. The CDR3 coding sequence is TGTGCCAGCAGCTTGGGGGGGGCCAATGGCTACACCTTC.

This clonotype was counted a few times. The chain employs TRBV5-1 and TRBJ2-2; no clear D. Germline CDR1 and CDR2: SGHRS and YFSETQ. Trimming left V 5 bases short and J 2 bases short, with 13 bases between. This CDR3 contains 15 residues. The chain's CDR3 is CASRRPAANTGELFF. The CDR3 DNA reads as TGCGCCAGCAGAAGGCCCGCGGCTAACACCGGGGAGCTGTTTTTT.

The table lists this clonotype with many counts. J is TRBJ1-1 and V is TRBV2; no reliable D call. Germline CDR1 reads SNHLY; CDR2 reads FYNNEI. This CDR3 has 15 amino acids. Trimming took off 6 bases at V and 2 bases at J, with 16 bases between the two ends. The CDR3 reads CASSKAQSSNTEAFF. CDR3 DNA: TGTGCCAGCAGCAAAGCCCAGAGTTCTAACACTGAAGCTTTCTTT. The variable domain in full, with the rest retrieved from reference TRBV2 and TRBJ1-1, is EPEVTQTPSHQVTQMGQEVILRCVPISNHLYFYWYRQILGQKVEFLVSFYNNEISEKSEIFDDQFSVERPDGSNFTLKIRSTKLEDSAMYFCASSKAQSSNTEAFFGQGTRLTVV.

The J gene is TRBJ2-3, the V gene TRBV7-3, with D tentatively TRBD1 (7 bases). The V gene's germline CDR1 is SGHTA and CDR2 FQGTGA. This CDR3 region has 14 residues. The ends were cut back, 9 bases at V and 4 bases at J, with 17 bases in the middle. CDR3 residues: CASSEQGGPDTQYF. The CDR3 nucleotides are TGTGCCAGTTCTGAGCAGGGGGGCCCAGATACGCAGTATTTT. Variable domain in full (rest from reference TRBV7-3 and TRBJ2-3): GAGVSQTPSNKVTEKGKYVELRCDPISGHTALYWYRQSLGQGPEFLIYFQGTGAADDSGLPNDRFFAVRPEGSVSTLKIQRTERGDSAVYLCASSEQGGPDTQYFGPGTRLTVL.

This clonotype has more than one count but fewer than ten. The gene calls are TRBV5-5 and TRBJ1-2, with D perhaps TRBD1 (5 bases). This CDR3 has 14 amino acids. V was cut by 0 bases and J by 4 bases, with 10 bases left in between. Germline CDR1 and CDR2: SGHKS and YYEKEE (reference sequence). CDR3 residues: CASSLDRYLYGYTF. CDR3 coding DNA: TGTGCCAGCAGCTTGGACAGGTACCTCTATGGCTACACCTTC.

This clonotype was counted only a few times. The rearrangement links TRBV7-9 to TRBJ1-1; D ambiguous. The V end was cut by 1 base, the J end by 5 bases, with 5 bases between. The CDR3 consists of 12 residues. The V gene's germline CDR1 is SEHNR and CDR2 FQNEAQ (reference sequence). The CDR3 here is CASSLGVTEAFF. The CDR3 DNA follows: TGTGCCAGCAGCTTAGGCGTGACTGAAGCTTTCTTT.

V usage is TRBV6-1 and J usage is TRBJ1-1; maybe TRBD1 (5 bases). With 7 bases removed from V and 4 bases from J, the gap between germline ends came to 19 bases. Germline-derived CDR1 and CDR2 are MNHNS and SASEGT. There are 15 residues in the CDR3. The CDR3 DNA reads TGTGCCAGCACCCGACAGCAGGGTGTAGCCACTGAAGCTTTCTTT. Translation: CASTRQQGVATEAFF.